Below are 3 T cell receptor beta chains sequenced from a single sample in a study of vaccination and CD4 T cells after COVID-19. For these TCRs, the target antigens are not known. Sequencing of the DNA from cultured CD4+ T cells was carried out with the Oncomine TCR Beta short-read assay. A single record per CDR3 protein comes from TCRdb applying MiXCR to the PCR reads. The sample yields about 13,000 distinct CDR3 sequences, roughly 60% seen once. Treatment noted: roughly 10-day PBMC culture with coronavirus spike peptide pools or control peptides (ViraFEST assay). Source material: CD4+ T cells from blood, cultured in vitro. All receptors come from a human donor who had recovered from COVID-19.

The V gene is TRBV2, the J gene TRBJ1-5; D is unresolved. The CDR3 is 14 residues long. V lost 3 bases and J lost 0, with 6 bases in between. Per the germline V gene, CDR1 is SNHLY and CDR2 is FYNNEI. The CDR3 here is CASSDRNSNQPQHF. As DNA, the CDR3 is TGTGCCAGCAGTGACCGGAATAGCAATCAGCCCCAGCATTTT.

The V and J genes are TRBV6-2 or TRBV6-3 and TRBJ2-2; D possibly uses TRBD1 or TRBD2 (6 bases each). This CDR3 has 18 amino acids. CDR1 MNHEY and CDR2 SVGEGT come from the germline V gene. The V and J ends lost 0 bases and 5 bases respectively, with 19 bases between them. CDR3: CASSYSNREAVETGELFF. The CDR3 nucleotides read TGTGCCAGCAGTTACTCAAACAGGGAGGCGGTGGAGACCGGGGAGCTGTTTTTT.

This clonotype was counted a single time. The chain links TRBV10-3 to TRBJ1-5; TRBD1 aligns across 12 bases. The V gene's germline CDR1 is ENHRY and CDR2 SYGVKD. V was pared by 10 bases and J by 2 bases, with 6 bases of the junction left unmatched. There are 15 residues in the CDR3. CDR3 sequence (DNA): TGTGCCACGGGACAGGGGGCCGACGGCAATCAGCCCCAGCATTTT. Translated, it gives CATGQGADGNQPQHF.